These 20 T cell receptor beta chains came from one sample sequenced in a study of regulatory T cells in long-lasting Graves disease. For TCR beta, libraries came from iRepertoire HTBI primers and Arm-PCR of CDR3 regions. TCRdb independently ran MiXCR on the multiplex PCR reads; one entry per CDR3 protein. The sample lists approximately 400,000 distinct CDR3 sequences; approximately 16% were seen once. As to time point: newly diagnosed GD, antithyroid drugs for less than 3 months. Construction of the TCR library relied on RNA isolated from PBMCs. The sample was also reused in another study, on T cells in Graves' hyperthyroidism and ophthalmopathy.

The sample consisted of peripheral blood mononuclear cells (PBMCs), taken at new diagnosis, from a patient treated with antithyroid drugs. The receptor set was obtained from a woman aged 40 to 49 with Graves disease.

This clonotype was picked up many times. V gene TRBV13 combines with J gene TRBJ2-1, with 9 bases identical to TRBD2. CDR1 is PRHDT, CDR2 FYEKMQ, per germline (reference sequence). V shed 5 bases, J shed 3 bases, and the junction held 8 bases outside the gene matches. CDR3 size: 16 residues. The CDR3: CASSGRSGRLYNEQFF. The CDR3, as DNA: TGTGCCAGCAGCGGCCGTAGCGGGAGACTCTACAATGAGCAGTTCTTC. Filled out from reference TRBV13 and TRBJ2-1, the complete variable domain reads AAGVIQSPRHLIKEKRETATLKCYPIPRHDTVYWYQQGPGQDPQFLISFYEKMQSDKGSIPDRFSAQQFSDYHSELNMSSLELGDSALYFCASSGRSGRLYNEQFFGPGTRLTVL.

The chain links TRBV5-1 to TRBJ2-1; 8 bases match TRBD1. With V trimmed by 4 bases and J by 7 bases, 13 bases remained unmatched. Germline lookup yields CDR1 SGHRS and CDR2 YFSETQ. The CDR3 is 16 amino acids. CDR3 region: CASSPLKDRVSNEQFF. The CDR3 nucleotides are TGCGCCAGCAGCCCCCTCAAGGACAGGGTATCAAATGAGCAGTTCTTC.

The rearrangement links TRBV12-5 to TRBJ1-5; a weak D match, TRBD1 (5 bases). The CDR3 is made up of 13 amino acids. Per germline, CDR1 LGHNT and CDR2 FRNRAP. V lost 6 bases to trimming and J lost 4 bases, with 10 bases between them. Here the CDR3 DNA reads TGTGCTAGTGGCTGGGACCCAAATCAGCCCCAGCATTTT. As protein: CASGWDPNQPQHF.

This clonotype was seen a handful of times. CDR3 sequence: CASSLVRARDEQFF. CDR3 in DNA: TGCGCCAGCAGCTTAGTCAGGGCTCGGGATGAGCAGTTCTTC. The gene calls are TRBV5-1 and TRBJ2-1; tentatively, D is TRBD1 (5 bases). Germline V CDR1 and CDR2: SGHRS, YFSETQ. The CDR3 is made up of 14 amino acids. The ends were cut back, 2 bases at V and 8 bases at J, with 14 bases in the middle.

This clonotype has at least ten counts. V usage is TRBV2 and J usage is TRBJ2-3; perhaps TRBD1 as D (5 bases). CDR1 and CDR2 from the germline V gene are SNHLY and FYNNEI. The V end was cut by 4 bases, the J end by 2 bases, with 7 bases between. The CDR3 covers 13 residues. DNA for the CDR3: TGTGCCAGCAGTGGCAGGGTCACAGATACGCAGTATTTT. Its protein product is CASSGRVTDTQYF.

This clonotype has a handful of counts. This chain links TRBV18 with TRBJ1-5, with D tentatively TRBD1 (5 bases). This CDR3 contains 16 residues. V was trimmed by 2 bases and J by 6 bases, leaving 17 bases between them. The germline V gene encodes CDR1 KGHSH and CDR2 LQKENI. This chain's CDR3 is CASSPTELTDFQPQHF. CDR3 nucleotides: TGTGCCAGCTCACCAACGGAATTGACAGATTTTCAGCCCCAGCATTTT.

The table lists this clonotype with many counts. The chain joins TRBV12-3 or TRBV12-4 to TRBJ1-1; 12 bases map to TRBD1. CDR3 length: 18 amino acids. Trimming at V came to 5 bases and at J to 0 bases, leaving 10 bases not matched to a gene. The CDR3 sequence: CASSPRRDRGPLNTEAFF. The CDR3 nucleotides read TGTGCCAGCAGTCCCCGCCGGGACAGGGGGCCCCTGAACACTGAAGCTTTCTTT.

This clonotype was found many times. The chain joins TRBV5-6 to TRBJ2-3, with D perhaps TRBD2 (6 bases). The CDR3 runs to 15 residues. The V gene's germline CDR1 is SGHDT and CDR2 YYEEEE. Trimming took 6 bases from V and 7 from J, leaving 21 bases between them. CDR3 loop: CASTRGSGSRYTQYF. The CDR3 DNA sequence: TGTGCCAGCACAAGAGGGTCCGGGAGTCGCTATACGCAGTATTTT.

This clonotype was recorded only once. This clone may be a read error of a much larger clone one base away. The conserved phenylalanine or tryptophan normally closing the CDR3 is absent here, so this likely arose from a read error. The chain is built from TRBV10-3 and TRBJ2-7; D is ambiguous. The CDR3 contains 15 residues. V gave up 3 bases and J gave up 3 bases, with 15 bases separating them. Germline V gives CDR1 ENHRY, CDR2 SYGVKD. CDR3 DNA sequence: TGTGCCATCAGTGAATCCGCTAGTAGTGGCTACGAGCAGTACCTC. Protein sequence: CAISESASSGYEQYL.

This clonotype came up many times. This chain joins TRBV19 and TRBJ2-1, with D perhaps matching TRBD2 (6 bases). Trimming removed 5 bases at V and 6 bases at J, with 14 bases between. Per the germline V gene, CDR1 is LNHDA and CDR2 is SQIVND (reference sequence). This CDR3 contains 14 residues. As DNA, the CDR3 is TGTGCCAGTAGTGCCAGAGGAGGGTCCAATGAGCAGTTCTTC. This codes for CASSARGGSNEQFF.

This clonotype was counted only a few times. V gene TRBV6-1 combines with J gene TRBJ2-1; 13 bases line up with TRBD2. V gave up 7 bases and J gave up 6 bases; unmatched junction bases: 6. Germline V gives CDR1 MNHNS, CDR2 SASEGT. This CDR3 region has 15 residues. DNA for the CDR3: TGTGCCAGCATTAAACTAGCGGGAGGGCCCAATGAGCAGTTCTTC. Protein: CASIKLAGGPNEQFF.

The sample holds many counts of this clonotype. The chain carries TRBV12-3 or TRBV12-4 and TRBJ2-4; TRBD1 is a possible D gene (6 bases). Between the trimmed V and J ends, which lost 3 bases and 3 bases, there was a span of 12 bases. The CDR3 totals 15 residues. The CDR3: CASSFGGMGKNIQYF. In nucleotides, the CDR3 is TGTGCCAGCAGTTTTGGGGGCATGGGCAAAAACATTCAGTACTTC.

This clonotype was detected ten times or more. This chain joins TRBV9 and TRBJ2-1; weak D call: TRBD2 (6 bases). CDR3 length equals 15 residues. Germline assignment: CDR1 SGDLS and CDR2 YYNGEE. Deletions cut 0 bases from V and 7 bases from J, with 14 bases between. The CDR3 region is CASSVASGAGNEQFF. The CDR3, as DNA: TGTGCCAGCAGCGTAGCGTCGGGAGCGGGTAATGAGCAGTTCTTC.

This clonotype was counted at least ten times. The CDR3, as DNA: TGTGCCAGCAGCCTACTCAAAGGGGCGGACATTCAGTACTTC. Translating it yields CASSLLKGADIQYF. The chain joins TRBV11-3 to TRBJ2-4; tentative D call: TRBD1 (5 bases). The V end was cut by 5 bases, the J end by 8 bases, with 16 bases between. CDR3 size: 14 residues. Germline V CDR1 and CDR2: SGHNT, YENEEA.

Worth noting for this clonotype: A single base separates this from a much larger clone, so it may be a read error. The V gene is TRBV2, the J gene TRBJ2-1; a possible D gene is TRBD2 (6 bases). Germline-derived CDR1 and CDR2 are SNHLY and FYNNEI. The CDR3 totals 17 residues. The CDR3 protein is CASSEAGDSRSYSEQFF. The CDR3 nucleotides are TGTGCCAGCAGTGAAGCGGGGGACTCCCGTAGTTACAGTGAGCAGTTCTTC.

This clonotype was recorded a few times. The chain joins TRBV24-1 to TRBJ2-5; D is ambiguous. Looked up from germline, CDR1 is KGHDR and CDR2 is SFDVKD. CDR3 length equals 13 residues. The V end was cut by 5 bases, the J end by 2 bases, with 8 bases between. The CDR3 DNA reads as TGTGCCACCAGTGCAGGCCATCAAGAGACCCAGTACTTC. Protein product: CATSAGHQETQYF.

This clonotype was detected a few times. The chain carries TRBV19 and TRBJ1-1; weak D call: TRBD1 (5 bases). The CDR3 runs 14 residues. The germline V and J ends were trimmed by 6 bases and 4 bases, with 15 bases remaining between them. Per germline, CDR1 LNHDA and CDR2 SQIVND (reference sequence). The CDR3 DNA is TGTGCCAGTAGACCGGGGCCGGAGGGCACTGAAGCTTTCTTT. Its protein product is CASRPGPEGTEAFF.

The gene calls are TRBV7-2 and TRBJ1-2, with D perhaps matching TRBD1 (6 bases). Trimming took off 5 bases at V and 7 bases at J, with 11 bases between the two ends. The CDR3 runs 12 residues. Germline CDR1 and CDR2: SGHTA and FQGNSA. Here the CDR3 DNA reads TGTGCCAGCAGCCCGTCAGGGGTTGGCTACACCTTC. Translated, it gives CASSPSGVGYTF.

This clonotype has at least ten counts. V and J are TRBV27 and TRBJ1-1; weak D call: TRBD1 (6 bases). Between the trimmed V and J ends, which lost 3 bases and 7 bases, there was a span of 15 bases. The germline gives CDR1 MNHEY, CDR2 SMNVEV (reference sequence). The CDR3 has 14 residues. The CDR3 reads CASSFGQGLNEAFF. For the CDR3, the DNA is TGTGCCAGCAGTTTTGGGCAGGGGCTCAATGAAGCTTTCTTT.

This clonotype was detected only a few times. The chain uses TRBV5-6 and TRBJ2-1, with a possible D match to TRBD2 (7 bases). Trimming stripped 4 bases from V and 4 bases from J, with 18 bases between. Germline lookup yields CDR1 SGHDT and CDR2 YYEEEE. This CDR3 region has 16 residues. The CDR3 spells CASSGGRDYPYNEQFF. As DNA, the CDR3 is TGTGCCAGCAGCGGGGGGCGGGACTACCCATACAATGAGCAGTTCTTC. Drawing the rest from reference TRBV5-6 and TRBJ2-1, the complete variable domain is DAGVTQSPTHLIKTRGQQVTLRCSPKSGHDTVSWYQQALGQGPQFIFQYYEEEERQRGNFPDRFSGHQFPNYSSELNVNALLLGDSALYLCASSGGRDYPYNEQFFGPGTRLTVL.